The following is a T cell receptor beta chain sequence with its context. This entry belongs to a study of blood T cell repertoires in COVID-19. Study as a whole: Material from acute and convalescent COVID-19 was sourced from the United States, Italy and Spain. Sample material is recorded as cDNA or gDNA derived from T cells, B-cell-depleted T cells, or PBMCs.

Authors' analysis steps: Reference gene primer amplification gave nucleated cell count estimates. The table came from immunoSEQ multiplex PCR; TCRdb's copy has only in-frame clones and leaves some out. V, J and clone size are taken as reported in that table, and D and trimming were inferred from the DNA itself. The sample lists about 210,000 clones, around 81% occurring once. The CDR3 loop spans 15 amino acids. The V and J ends lost 5 bases and 2 bases respectively, with 13 bases between them. Germline values: CDR1 LNHDA, CDR2 SQIVND (reference sequence). The rearrangement links TRBV19 to TRBJ2-1, with D possibly being TRBD1 (8 bases). This TCR derives from a human donor in a cohort sampled during active COVID-19. Sequenced: peripheral blood. CDR3 protein: CASSDRGLTYNEQFF. In DNA form, the CDR3 reads TGTGCCAGTAGTGACAGGGGACTAACCTACAATGAGCAGTTCTTC.